This T cell receptor beta chain was captured in a study of CD8 T cells in Susac syndrome. The CDR3 covers 11 residues. The V end was cut by 7 bases, the J end by 7 bases, with 11 bases between. When the RNA was reverse transcribed, random hexamers were used with an input of 0.5 to 1 ug. Amplification of TCR beta CDR3 was carried out by immunoSEQ multiplex PCR, which covered 54 Vbeta and 13 Jbeta segments. From the immunoSEQ multiplex PCR reads, TCRdb called clonotypes with MiXCR, one entry per CDR3 protein. The sample holds approximately 150,000 distinct CDR3 sequences, roughly 95% seen once. High-throughput TCR beta sequencing covered peripheral CD8+ and CD4+ T cells. The controls were healthy donors who were matched for age and sex. Negative isolation was used for CD8+ and CD4+ T cells, and FACS enrichment was applied to TEMRA cells.

This chain connects TRBV12-3 or TRBV12-4 to TRBJ2-7; D not certain. The sequence derives from a human donor in good health. The sample comprised CD4+ T cells from PBMCs. DNA for the CDR3: TGTGCCAGCATGAAGGAAGAAGAGCAGTACTTC. Translation: CASMKEEEQYF.